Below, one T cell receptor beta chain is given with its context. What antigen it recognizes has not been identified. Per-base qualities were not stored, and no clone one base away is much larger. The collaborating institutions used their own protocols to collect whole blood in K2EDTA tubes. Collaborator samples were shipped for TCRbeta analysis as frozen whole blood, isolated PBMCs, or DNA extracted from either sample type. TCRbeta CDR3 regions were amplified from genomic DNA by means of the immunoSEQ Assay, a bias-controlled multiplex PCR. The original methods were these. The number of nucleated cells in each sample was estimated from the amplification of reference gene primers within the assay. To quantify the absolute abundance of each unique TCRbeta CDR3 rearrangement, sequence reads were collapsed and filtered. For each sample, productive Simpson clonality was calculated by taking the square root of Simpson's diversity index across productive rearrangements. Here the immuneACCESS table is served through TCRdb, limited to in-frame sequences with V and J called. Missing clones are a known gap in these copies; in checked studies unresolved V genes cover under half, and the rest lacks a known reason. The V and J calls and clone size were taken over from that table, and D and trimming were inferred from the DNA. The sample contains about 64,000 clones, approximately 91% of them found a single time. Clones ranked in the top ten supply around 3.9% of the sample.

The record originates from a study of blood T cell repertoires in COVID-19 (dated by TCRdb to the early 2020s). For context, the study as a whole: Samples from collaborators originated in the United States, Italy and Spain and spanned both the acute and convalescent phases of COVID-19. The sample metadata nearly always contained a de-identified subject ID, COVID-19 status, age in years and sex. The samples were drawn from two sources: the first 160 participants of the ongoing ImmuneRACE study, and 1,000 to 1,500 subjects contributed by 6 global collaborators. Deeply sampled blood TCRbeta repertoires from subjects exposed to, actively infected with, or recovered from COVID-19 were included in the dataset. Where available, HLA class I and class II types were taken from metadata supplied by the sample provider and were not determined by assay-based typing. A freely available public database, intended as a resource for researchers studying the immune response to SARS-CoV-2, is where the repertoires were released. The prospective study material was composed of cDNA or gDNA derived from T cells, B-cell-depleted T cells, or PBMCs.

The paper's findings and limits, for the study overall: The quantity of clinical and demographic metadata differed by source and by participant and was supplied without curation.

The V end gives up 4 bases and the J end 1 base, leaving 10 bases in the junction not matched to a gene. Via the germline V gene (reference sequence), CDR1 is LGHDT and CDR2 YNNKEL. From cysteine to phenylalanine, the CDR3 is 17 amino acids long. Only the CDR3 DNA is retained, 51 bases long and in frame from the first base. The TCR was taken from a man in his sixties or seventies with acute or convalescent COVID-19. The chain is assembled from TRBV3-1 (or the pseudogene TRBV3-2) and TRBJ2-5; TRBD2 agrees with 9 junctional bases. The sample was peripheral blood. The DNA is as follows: TGTGCCAGCAGCCGGGGAAGCGGGGGGAGGGTCCAAGAGACCCAGTACTTC. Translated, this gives CASSRGSGGRVQETQYF.